The 16 T cell receptor beta chains below all came from one sample that was sequenced in a study of control samples from healthy donors and cancer patients. Some clones are missing from TCRdb's copy, which holds only in-frame ones; the method was immunoSEQ multiplex PCR. Here the sample spans roughly 160,000 clones, about 95% being singletons. Sequencing used PBMCs. These TCRs come from a man aged 55 to 70 with colorectal cancer.

This clone was seen a single time. In DNA, the CDR3 is TGTGCCAGTAGTATGTCTTCCCACAGGGGCACCGGGGAGCTGTTTTTT. Amino acid sequence: CASSMSSHRGTGELFF. The rearrangement uses TRBV19 and TRBJ2-2; 7 positions agree with TRBD1. The CDR3 length is 16 residues. V was clipped by 3 bases and J by 4 bases; unmatched bases: 8. Germline V CDR1 and CDR2: LNHDA, SQIVND (reference sequence).

The gene calls are TRBV5-1 and TRBJ1-1; D is perhaps TRBD1 (5 bases). The CDR3 is 13 amino acids. Germline CDR1 and CDR2: SGHRS and YFSETQ. Deletions cut 7 bases from V and 7 bases from J, with 17 bases between. This CDR3 reads CASQGTRALEAFF. CDR3 bases: TGCGCCAGCCAGGGCACGAGGGCGCTTGAAGCTTTCTTT. Combining the CDR3 with reference TRBV5-1 and TRBJ1-1 gives the whole variable domain KAGVTQTPRYLIKTRGQQVTLSCSPISGHRSVSWYQQTPGQGLQFLFEYFSETQRNKGNFPGRFSGRQFSNSRSEMNVSTLELGDSALYLCASQGTRALEAFFGQGTRLTVV.

This chain uses TRBV4-3 with TRBJ2-3; no reliable D call. The CDR3 has 16 residues. Trimming cost V 1 base and J 7 bases, with 18 bases left between them. The germline CDR1 and CDR2 sequences are LGHNA and YSLEER. The CDR3 reads CASSQAVGTVRNTQYF. CDR3 coding DNA: TGCGCCAGCAGCCAAGCAGTAGGAACGGTGAGGAATACGCAGTATTTT.

Points on this clone: At the DNA level, this CDR3 is encoded by other sequences in the same sample as well. V and J are TRBV10-3 and TRBJ1-4; 7 bases match TRBD1. This CDR3 is 16 amino acids long. The germline gives CDR1 ENHRY, CDR2 SYGVKD. The ends lost 4 bases at V and 5 bases at J; junction bases unmatched: 10. The CDR3 reads CAISGTGGGSNEKLFF. The CDR3 region has the DNA TGTGCCATCAGTGGTACCGGAGGGGGCTCCAATGAAAAACTGTTTTTT.

The genes are TRBV5-1 and TRBJ2-3; D is unresolved. Between the trimmed V and J ends, which lost 2 bases and 1 base, there was a span of 14 bases. CDR3 size: 16 residues. Germline assignment: CDR1 SGHRS and CDR2 YFSETQ. This chain's CDR3 is CASSLPSLPGTDTQYF. In nucleotides, the CDR3 is TGCGCCAGCAGCTTACCAAGTCTCCCGGGCACAGATACGCAGTATTTT.

The V gene is TRBV7-2, the J gene TRBJ2-7; TRBD1 matches 10 bases. This CDR3 has 14 residues. The V gene end was trimmed by 5 bases and the J gene end by 2 bases; junction bases not matched to a gene: 3. Germline V lookup: CDR1 SGHTA, CDR2 FQGNSA. The DNA of the CDR3 is TGTGCCAGCAGCACGGGACAGGGGACCTACGAGCAGTACTTC. Protein sequence: CASSTGQGTYEQYF.

This chain uses TRBV6-5 with TRBJ2-1; D remains ambiguous. CDR1 is MNHEY, CDR2 SVGAGI, per germline. There are 13 residues in the CDR3. The ends were cut back, 0 bases at V and 5 bases at J, with 5 bases in the middle. DNA of the CDR3: TGTGCCAGCAGTTACTCGGGGAACAATGAGCAGTTCTTC. Translating gives CASSYSGNNEQFF.

J is TRBJ2-5 and V is TRBV7-9; 9 nucleotides match TRBD1. After removal of 5 bases from V and 8 bases from J, the junction contained 3 bases not matched to a gene. Germline loops: CDR1 SEHNR, CDR2 FQNEAQ (reference sequence). The CDR3 has 12 amino acids. This CDR3 is CASSQQGATQYF. The DNA for the CDR3 is TGTGCCAGCAGCCAACAGGGGGCAACCCAGTACTTC. Combining the CDR3 with reference TRBV7-9 and TRBJ2-5 gives the whole variable domain DTGVSQNPRHKITKRGQNVTFRCDPISEHNRLYWYRQTLGQGPEFLTYFQNEAQLEKSRLLSDRFSAERPKGSFSTLEIQRTEQGDSAMYLCASSQQGATQYFGPGTRLLVL.

The V call is TRBV2, the J call TRBJ1-5; D is unclear. The CDR3 has 15 amino acids. V lost 9 bases and J 0 bases, leaving 15 bases between the germline ends. Germline V CDR1 and CDR2: SNHLY, FYNNEI. The CDR3 DNA sequence: TGTGCCAGTACCATGCAGTTGGTTAGCAATCAGCCCCAGCATTTT. Translated, it gives CASTMQLVSNQPQHF.

The chain couples TRBV5-1 to TRBJ2-3; possible D gene TRBD1, 5 bases. Trimming took 7 bases from V and 0 from J, leaving 12 bases between them. The CDR3 extends over 14 amino acids. Germline V lookup: CDR1 SGHRS, CDR2 YFSETQ. In nucleotides, the CDR3 is TGCGCCAGCCTTCAGGGAACTAGCACAGATACGCAGTATTTT. It specifies CASLQGTSTDTQYF.

This chain joins TRBV7-6 and TRBJ1-3; D might be TRBD1 (5 bases). V dropped 2 bases and J dropped 0 bases, with 11 bases sitting between them. Germline V lookup: CDR1 SGHVS, CDR2 FNYEAQ. The CDR3 has 16 amino acids. The CDR3 spells CASSLLGVSSGNTIYF. CDR3 sequence (DNA): TGTGCCAGCAGCTTACTGGGGGTTAGCTCTGGAAACACCATATATTTT.

The chain links TRBV6-6 to TRBJ2-7; 8 positions agree with TRBD1. The CDR3 contains 13 residues. V lost 5 bases and J lost 5; bases outside the gene matches: 5. Germline V CDR1 and CDR2: MNHNY, SVGAGI (reference sequence). In nucleotides, the CDR3 is TGTGCCAGCAGTGACCGGACAGGGAACGAGCAGTACTTC. Residues: CASSDRTGNEQYF.

On this clone itself: The junction departs from germline at one end; a sequencing error may be responsible. The chain recombines TRBV7-9 with TRBJ2-1; 8 bases agree with TRBD1. Per germline, CDR1 SEHNR and CDR2 FQNEAQ (reference sequence). CDR3 length equals 16 residues. The CDR3 DNA reads TGTGTCAGCAGCCCCAGATCGGGACAGGCGATCAATGAGCAGTTCTTC. Translating it yields CVSSPRSGQAINEQFF.

CDR3 loop: CASSPWTGSQYGYTF. CDR3 in DNA: TGTGCCAGCAGCCCGTGGACAGGGTCCCAATATGGCTACACCTTC. The rearrangement uses TRBV7-2 and TRBJ1-2, with 8 bases identical to TRBD1. Trimming took 5 bases from V and 5 from J; bases not matched to a gene: 10. CDR3 length: 15 amino acids. Germline CDR1 reads SGHTA; CDR2 reads FQGNSA.

The genes are TRBV6-1 and TRBJ2-1; D gene ambiguous. The CDR3 contains 15 residues. Germline V gene lookup returns CDR1 MNHNS and CDR2 SASEGT. Deletions cut 1 base from V and 3 bases from J, with 10 bases between. CDR3 sequence (DNA): TGTGCCAGCAGTGAAGTAGTAGCAGGCTACAATGAGCAGTTCTTC. This encodes CASSEVVAGYNEQFF.

This clone occurred once. The V gene is TRBV6-5, the J gene TRBJ2-5, with 8 bases lining up with TRBD1. The germline gives CDR1 MNHEY, CDR2 SVGAGI. This CDR3 has 14 residues. V trimming: 5 bases; J trimming: 2 bases; junction bases outside the gene matches: 4. The CDR3 loop is CASSPWDRQETQYF. In DNA form, the CDR3 reads TGTGCCAGCAGTCCCTGGGACAGGCAAGAGACCCAGTACTTC.